This T cell receptor beta chain originates from a study of cytotoxic CD8 clonotypes in ibrutinib-treated CLL (dated by TCRdb to 2020 to 2023). Regarding the research as a whole: The cohort had around twelve relapsed/refractory and approximately 15 treatment-naive patients; approximately 18 were IGHV unmutated. Every remission and progressive disease sample was obtained while ibrutinib was still being received by the patients. Response samples were obtained after a median of 12 months of treatment, with a range of roughly 6 to 40 months. Cryopreserved peripheral blood mononuclear cells were obtained prior to treatment, at the time of response, and at either disease progression or sustained remission. Of the roughly 86 people in the trial, roughly 27 had longitudinal samples available. Responses were partial in approximately 24 patients and complete in 2; after median approximately 67 months follow-up, about 14 stayed in remission and roughly twelve progressed. An average of about 260,000 productive templates and 80,000 to 95,000 productive rearrangements was obtained per sample.

Each clonotype received, on average, about 9.7x coverage in deep resolution sequencing performed on a MiSeq, where the target depth lay between 1 in 1 million and 1 in 200,000 T cells. The immunoSEQ hsTCRB Kit was used to generate the TCR beta libraries. As for the original processing: Data were analyzed with ImmunoSEQ Data Assistant and ImmunoSEQ Analyzer, with V, D and J genes assigned per IMGT definitions. Clonality, which ranges from 0 to 1, was calculated as one minus the normalized Shannon entropy of productive rearrangement frequencies. Only overrepresented clonotypes making up at least 0.05% of the repertoire of each patient were included in the public clonotype analysis. Thirteen age-matched healthy donor repertoires from immuneACCESS were used as controls for clonality. TCRdb's version of the immuneACCESS table is confined to in-frame rearrangements and falls short of the full clone set. An unresolved V gene accounts for under half of the shortfall where checked; the remainder is of unknown origin. That table gives V, J and clone size, and the DNA gave D and trimming. In this sample the table shows some 92,000 clones, roughly 80% of which occur a single time. Around 24% of the sample is taken by the ten largest.

As to this clone: The antigen it binds to is not known. Nothing much larger sits one base from this clone, and base qualities are not available.

Study-wide findings and limitations: At ibrutinib response clonality went up, during sustained remission it held steady, and at progression it dropped back toward baseline. Lymph node repertoires were not examined, and the timing of sampling was not matched between patients in sustained remission and those whose disease progressed. Baseline clonality exceeded that of age-matched healthy donors and correlated strongly with circulating CD8+ T-cell counts. Public clonotypes were found to be uncommon and were observed to contract or remain stable during treatment; the increase in clonality was shown to reflect expansion of private clonotypes at ibrutinib response.

The intended sense of this specimen's time point label: 20 to 25 months on ibrutinib. For TCR beta library preparation, around 2 micrograms of genomic DNA were isolated from cryopreserved PBMCs. Longitudinal blood samples from CLL patients on ibrutinib monotherapy were analyzed using high-throughput TCR beta sequencing. The patients took part in an open-label, single-center phase 2 trial of ibrutinib monotherapy. The CDR3 measures 14 amino acids from cysteine to phenylalanine. Of all the DNA, just the CDR3 is kept, 42 bases in frame from base 1. CDR1 SQVTM and CDR2 ANQGSEA were looked up in the germline V gene. V and J are trimmed by 5 bases and 3 bases, and the gene matches miss 6 bases of the junction.

This chain joins TRBV29-1 to TRBJ1-5; 8 junctional bases match TRBD1. This receptor was identified in a human donor with chronic lymphocytic leukemia. Source: PBMCs, taken after 24 months of ibrutinib treatment. The CDR3 is CSVRTGGSNQPQHF. The sequenced DNA is TGCAGCGTTAGAACAGGGGGTTCCAATCAGCCCCAGCATTTT.